The clone carrying this TCR beta chain appeared a single time. Samples underwent the assay at deep level. Sequenced by immunoSEQ multiplex PCR; TCRdb stores in-frame clones only, minus some. The table records nearly 2 million clones, about 94% of them present only once. As defined, naive CD8 cells were CD45RO-negative and positively selected for CCR7, with terminally differentiated effector memory CD45RA+ cells excluded. This sample is drawn from a study of shared clonotypes between healthy human individuals. The CDR3 is 15 residues long. V was clipped by 4 bases and J by 0 bases, with 10 bases between them. Germline loops: CDR1 SNHLY, CDR2 FYNNEI.

The TCR originated in a man aged 18-30 years in good health. The sample comprised naive CD8+ T cells sorted from blood. V usage is TRBV2 and J usage is TRBJ2-1; no reliable D call. The CDR3 spells CASSVGLSSYNEQFF. The CDR3 DNA follows: TGTGCCAGCAGTGTCGGCTTGAGCTCCTACAATGAGCAGTTCTTC.